This T cell receptor (beta chain) was recovered during a study of graft-versus-host responses after intestinal transplantation. Across the whole study: Tacrolimus and steroids were given for three to four years to all recipients after anti-thymocyte globulin induction.

Trimming took off 1 base at V and 0 bases at J, with 11 bases between the two ends. The CDR3 sequence is 16 residues long. CDR1 and CDR2 (germline): SEHNR, FQNEAQ (reference sequence). The assay was immunoSEQ multiplex PCR, and TCRdb's table has in-frame clones only and misses some. Among 130,000 to 150,000 clones listed, around 90% were seen once. For this clone: Its antigen is currently unknown.

Overall study results and limits: Some GvH clones were seen earlier in gut or blood, suggesting intestinal origin. Allografts from individuals with graft-donor T cell macrochimerism displayed high graft-versus-host to host-versus-graft clonal ratios.

V and J are TRBV7-9 and TRBJ2-3, with D perhaps matching TRBD1 (5 bases). The source was unstimulated CD4+ T cells sorted from spleen or lymph node cells, collected before intestinal transplant. This receptor was identified in a human donor who received an intestinal transplant. This chain's CDR3 is CASSLVTGSSTDTQYF. CDR3 coding DNA: TGTGCCAGCAGCTTAGTAACAGGCTCTAGCACAGATACGCAGTATTTT.